Below, 17 T cell receptor beta chains from the same sample are listed, as sequenced in a study of blood T cells in healthy people across ages. The authors ran a second PCR of about 6 to 11 cycles using a sample-barcoded 5' primer and a J-beta primer mix. TCRdb reprocessed the 5' RACE reads via MiXCR and lists one record per CDR3 protein. This table holds about 1 million distinct CDR3 sequences, 40% to 55% found once. Sequences were obtained from blood. The receptors were gathered from a woman aged 55-69 years in good health.

The chain carries TRBV11-2 and TRBJ1-3; D gene uncertain. V lost 4 bases to trimming and J lost 3 bases, with 4 bases between them. The CDR3 has 12 residues. Germline values: CDR1 SGHAT, CDR2 FQNNGV. The CDR3 reads CASSSFGNTIYF. CDR3 bases: TGTGCCAGCAGCTCCTTTGGAAACACCATATATTTT.

The chain links TRBV15 to TRBJ2-3, with TRBD2 matching 7 bases. CDR1 and CDR2 (germline): LNHNV, YYDKDF (reference sequence). J gave up 3 bases and V 0 bases, and 9 bases lay outside the gene matches. The CDR3 has 17 residues. CDR3 coding DNA: TGTGCCACCAGCAGAGACCATGCAGCGGGACGGACAGATACGCAGTATTTT. Protein: CATSRDHAAGRTDTQYF.

This clonotype was picked up a small number of times. The J gene is TRBJ2-7, the V gene TRBV20-1, with 12 positions matching TRBD2. J gave up 5 bases and V 4 bases, and 12 bases lay outside the gene matches. Germline V CDR1 and CDR2: DFQATT, SNEGSKA (reference sequence). The CDR3 loop spans 16 amino acids. As DNA, the CDR3 is TGCAGTGCTATCCTAAGACTAGCGGGAGCAGGACACGAGCAGTACTTC. It is translated as CSAILRLAGAGHEQYF.

The gene calls are TRBV3-1 and TRBJ2-7; D possibly corresponds to TRBD1 (7 bases). This CDR3 is 13 amino acids long. Trimming stripped 4 bases from V and 8 bases from J, with 15 bases between. From germline, CDR1 is LGHDT and CDR2 YNNKEL (reference sequence). The CDR3 coding sequence is TGTGCCAGCAGCCCCAGGGGGGCGTCCAAGCAGTACTTC. It encodes CASSPRGASKQYF.

Note on this clonotype: The junction departs from germline at one end; a sequencing error may be responsible. The gene calls are TRBV5-1 and TRBJ1-3; 8 bases are a match to TRBD1. The CDR3 runs to 14 residues. Germline V lookup: CDR1 SGHRS, CDR2 YFSETQ. In nucleotides, the CDR3 is TGCGCCAGCAGGACAGGGGCCTCTGGAAACGCCATATATTTT. Its translation is CASRTGASGNAIYF.

This clonotype was counted many times. The rearrangement uses TRBV29-1 and TRBJ2-5; a possible D gene is TRBD1 (6 bases). CDR3 size: 15 residues. The germline CDR1 and CDR2 sequences are SQVTM and ANQGSEA. The germline V and J ends were trimmed by 0 bases and 1 base, with 12 bases remaining between them. CDR3 DNA: TGCAGCGTTGAAGATCATGGACAGCTCCAAGAGACCCAGTACTTC. Encoded protein: CSVEDHGQLQETQYF.

The rearrangement uses TRBV13 and TRBJ2-1; D not resolved. The germline CDR1 and CDR2 sequences are PRHDT and FYEKMQ (reference sequence). The CDR3 is made up of 12 amino acids. V was trimmed by 1 base and J by 10 bases, leaving 8 bases between them. CDR3 nucleotide sequence: TGTGCCAGCAGCTTAGTGGCTTGGGAGCAGTTCTTC. This encodes CASSLVAWEQFF.

The chain employs TRBV20-1 and TRBJ1-6; D uncertain. The CDR3 covers 16 residues. Germline lookup yields CDR1 DFQATT and CDR2 SNEGSKA (reference sequence). Trimming removed 0 bases from V and 5 bases from J, with 14 bases in between. The CDR3 loop is CSARDGRETDNSPLHF. The CDR3 DNA reads TGCAGTGCTAGAGATGGCCGAGAGACGGATAATTCACCCCTCCACTTT.

This clonotype was detected only a few times. This chain links TRBV6-2 or TRBV6-3 with TRBJ2-5; no clear D gene. The length of the CDR3 is 14 residues. Per the germline V gene, CDR1 is MNHEY and CDR2 is SVGEGT. Trimming shortened V by 2 bases and J by 11 bases, and 18 bases separated the two germline ends. CDR3 region: CASSYRALVSEQYF. CDR3 sequence (DNA): TGTGCCAGCAGTTACCGGGCTTTAGTCTCTGAGCAGTACTTC.

The rearrangement joins TRBV15 to TRBJ2-7; D gene ambiguous. The CDR3 sequence is 12 residues long. Germline CDR1 LNHNV, CDR2 YYDKDF (reference sequence). V lost 5 bases and J 3 bases, leaving 8 bases between the germline ends. The CDR3 here is CATSVGHYEQYF. CDR3 in DNA: TGTGCCACCAGCGTGGGCCACTACGAGCAGTACTTC. The entire variable domain, with the rest obtained from reference TRBV15 and TRBJ2-7, is as follows: DAMVIQNPRYQVTQFGKPVTLSCSQTLNHNVMYWYQQKSSQAPKLLFHYYDKDFNNEADTPDNFQSRRPNTSFCFLDIRSPGLGDTAMYLCATSVGHYEQYFGPGTRLTVT.

The chain employs TRBV6-5 and TRBJ1-6; D is unclear. The germline V and J ends were trimmed by 8 bases and 6 bases, with 17 bases remaining between them. Germline V gene sequence: CDR1 MNHEY, CDR2 SVGAGI. This CDR3 comprises 15 residues. CDR3 DNA: TGTGCCAGCTCCGGCGATCTAGTCCCTAATTCACCCCTCCACTTT. The encoded protein is CASSGDLVPNSPLHF.

This clonotype was detected only once. The V call is TRBV10-2, the J call TRBJ2-5, with 8 bases identical to TRBD2. The DNA end is a closer match to TRBJ2-7, so the J assignment may be wrong. In germline, CDR1 is WSHSY, CDR2 SAAADI. The length of the CDR3 is 13 residues. CDR3 nucleotide sequence: TGCGCCAGCAGTGTACTAGCGGCCTACGAGCAGTACTTC. Its translation is CASSVLAAYEQYF.

The rearrangement links TRBV20-1 to TRBJ2-1; the match to TRBD2 covers 11 bases. The germline V gene encodes CDR1 DFQATT and CDR2 SNEGSKA (reference sequence). This CDR3 comprises 15 residues. V lost 6 bases to trimming and J lost 8 bases; unmatched junction nucleotides: 12. The DNA of the CDR3 is TGCAGTGCCGGAGGAGTAGCGGGAGGGCCCCATGAGCAGTTCTTC. This codes for CSAGGVAGGPHEQFF.

The CDR3 protein is CSARRAPHEQFF. CDR3 DNA: TGCAGTGCTCGACGGGCCCCCCATGAGCAGTTCTTC. V gene TRBV20-1 combines with J gene TRBJ2-1; D not resolved. There are 12 residues in the CDR3. V shed 5 bases and J shed 8 bases, with 13 bases lying between them. The germline V gene encodes CDR1 DFQATT and CDR2 SNEGSKA (reference sequence).

This clonotype appeared a few times. The chain uses TRBV5-6 and TRBJ2-7, with 8 bases aligning to TRBD2. Germline loops: CDR1 SGHDT, CDR2 YYEEEE. V lost 1 base, J lost 1 base, and 4 bases stayed unmatched. This CDR3 is 15 amino acids long. The CDR3 loop is CASSLMAGGSYEQYF. CDR3 coding DNA: TGTGCCAGCAGCTTGATGGCGGGAGGTTCCTACGAGCAGTACTTC.

J is TRBJ1-1 and V is TRBV28, with D perhaps matching TRBD1 (6 bases). Germline V gene data show CDR1 as MDHEN and CDR2 as SYDVKM. The CDR3 spans 16 residues. V was cut by 7 bases and J by 4 bases, with 22 bases left in between. CDR3 sequence (DNA): TGTGCCAGCACGGAGTTACAGGGCGGACTAAGCACTGAAGCTTTCTTT. Translation: CASTELQGGLSTEAFF.

The J gene is TRBJ2-3, the V gene TRBV27, with 14 bases matching TRBD2. Germline CDR1 is MNHEY and CDR2 is SMNVEV (reference sequence). J gave up 2 bases and V 6 bases, and 7 bases lay outside the gene matches. The CDR3 runs 17 residues. The CDR3 DNA is TGTGCCAGCAGAGGACTAGCGGGAGGACAGGTCACAGATACGCAGTATTTT. Amino acids: CASRGLAGGQVTDTQYF.